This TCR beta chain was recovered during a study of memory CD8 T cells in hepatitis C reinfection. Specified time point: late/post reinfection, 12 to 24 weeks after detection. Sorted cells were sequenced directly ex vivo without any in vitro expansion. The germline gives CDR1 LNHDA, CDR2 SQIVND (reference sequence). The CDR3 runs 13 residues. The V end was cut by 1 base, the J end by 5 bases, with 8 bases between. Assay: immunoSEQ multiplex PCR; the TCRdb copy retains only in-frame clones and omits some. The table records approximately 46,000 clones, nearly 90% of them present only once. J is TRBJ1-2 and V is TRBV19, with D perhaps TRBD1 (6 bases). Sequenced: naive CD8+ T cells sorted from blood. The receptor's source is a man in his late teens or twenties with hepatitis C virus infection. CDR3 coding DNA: TGTGCCAGTAGTATAGGAGGACAGTATGGCTACACCTTC. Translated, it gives CASSIGGQYGYTF.